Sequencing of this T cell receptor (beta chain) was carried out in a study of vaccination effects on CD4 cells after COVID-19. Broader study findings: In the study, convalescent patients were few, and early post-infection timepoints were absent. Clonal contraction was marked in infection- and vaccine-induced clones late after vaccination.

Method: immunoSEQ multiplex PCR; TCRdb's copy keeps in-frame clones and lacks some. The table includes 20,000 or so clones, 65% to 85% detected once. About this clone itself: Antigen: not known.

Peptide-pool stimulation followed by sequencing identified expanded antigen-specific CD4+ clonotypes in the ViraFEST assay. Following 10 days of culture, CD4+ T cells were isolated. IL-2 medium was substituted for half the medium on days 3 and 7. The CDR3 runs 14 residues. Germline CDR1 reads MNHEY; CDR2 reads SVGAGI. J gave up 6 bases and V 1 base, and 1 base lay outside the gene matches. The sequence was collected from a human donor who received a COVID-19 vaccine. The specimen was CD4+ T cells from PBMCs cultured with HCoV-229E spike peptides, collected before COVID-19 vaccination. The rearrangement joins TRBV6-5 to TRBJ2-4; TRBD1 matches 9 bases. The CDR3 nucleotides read TGTGCCAGCAGTTACTGGGGACAGGGAAACATTCAGTACTTC. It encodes CASSYWGQGNIQYF.